This T cell receptor (beta chain) was sequenced in a study of blood T cells in healthy people across ages. General observations from the study: With age, beta diversity per million T cells declined roughly linearly, significantly by 30 to 40.

Drawing of peripheral blood yielded about 9.8 milliliters from each donor. V gave up 1 base and J gave up 6 bases, with 18 bases separating them. This CDR3 spans 16 amino acids. CDR1 SGHTA and CDR2 FQGNSA come from the germline V gene. The authors ran a second PCR of about 6 to 11 cycles using a sample-barcoded 5' primer and a J-beta primer mix. Each TCR beta cDNA got a 12-nucleotide random molecular identifier. One entry per CDR3 protein, called by TCRdb with MiXCR from the 5' RACE reads. The repertoire includes 1.5 million to 2 million distinct CDR3 sequences, less than 50% of them detected once, and roughly 2% sits in the top ten. About this clonotype itself: Its antigen remains unknown.

The material sequenced was blood. The genes are TRBV7-2 and TRBJ1-2; maybe TRBD1 (6 bases). This sequence originates from a woman aged 35 to 49 in good health. In DNA form, the CDR3 reads TGTGCCAGCAGCTTAGAAAGTGGAAAGAGGGGGGATGGCTACACCTTC. Encoded protein: CASSLESGKRGDGYTF. Full variable domain (missing parts from reference TRBV7-2 and TRBJ1-2): GAGVSQSPSNKVTEKGKDVELRCDPISGHTALYWYRQSLGQGLEFLIYFQGNSAPDKSGLPSDRFSAERTGGSVSTLTIQRTQQEDSAVYLCASSLESGKRGDGYTFGSGTRLTVV.